A single T cell receptor beta chain is shown here with its context. As yet, its antigen is unknown. The data stem from a study of beta chain features in type 1 diabetes. Study details: In age, gender and cell yields, patients were similar to healthy donors. General study findings and limits: Among all four CD4+ subsets, Type 1 diabetes patients had TCRB CDR3s that were moderately but significantly shorter. Any PCR bias toward short templates would affect both groups alike.

The germline V gene has CDR1 SEHNR and CDR2 FQNEAQ (reference sequence). V shed 3 bases, J shed 7 bases, and the junction held 6 bases outside the gene matches. The CDR3 totals 15 residues. The study reverse transcribed the entire isolated RNA, so it sequenced expressed TCRB transcripts. Profiled with immunoSEQ multiplex PCR; TCRdb holds only in-frame clones, not every one. Of approximately 240,000 clones listed, approximately 16% are singletons. The sample taken for sequencing was naive CD4+ T cells from blood. This receptor was identified in a man aged 25-40 years with type 1 diabetes. This chain uses TRBV7-9 with TRBJ2-1; 10 bases are shared with TRBD1. The CDR3, as DNA: TGTGCCAGCAGCTTCCCGACAGGGGGCAGGAATGAGCAGTTCTTC. Its protein product is CASSFPTGGRNEQFF.